Listed below are T cell receptor beta chains from one sample, sequenced in a study of T-cell reconstitution after alpha-beta-depleted transplantation in children. One entry per CDR3 protein, called by TCRdb with MiXCR from the PCR reads. The table includes hundreds of thousands of distinct CDR3 sequences, approximately 15% detected once. The sample was PBMCs, mostly from graft donor cells, taken 360 days after TCRalphabeta/CD19-depleted stem cell transplant. These receptors originate from a male patient younger than 18 who had a stem cell transplant for acute lymphoblastic leukemia, so the T cells may come from the graft donor. Each CDR3 is given with its conserved first and last residue. A D gene is named only where the DNA matches it firmly. Size tells how often a clone was seen (once, few, many) or the class of an expanded clone, and some rows leave it out.

>-|TRBJ2-1|-|TRBV4-1
TGCGCCAGCAGCCGGGGACCCGTGAGACTAGTGCGACTCAATGAGCAGTTCTTC
CASSRGPVRLVRLNEQFF
>-|TRBJ2-1|many|TRBV2
TGTGCCAGCAGTGAAGGGGGGGACACCTTCTACAATGAGCAGTTCTTC
CASSEGGDTFYNEQFF
>TRBD2|TRBJ2-1|-|TRBV7-7
TGTGCCAGCAGCCCCCAAGCGGGAGGGACCTACAATGAGCAGTTCTTC
CASSPQAGGTYNEQFF
>TRBD2|TRBJ2-7|-|TRBV24-1
TGTGCCACCAGTGAGGGACTAGCGGACTCCTACGAGCAGTACTTC
CATSEGLADSYEQYF
>TRBD1|TRBJ2-1|few|TRBV14
TGTGCCAGCAGCCCTCGGCCGGGACAGGGGTTAACTGAGCAGTTCTTC
CASSPRPGQGLTEQFF
>-|TRBJ2-7|-|TRBV7-8
TGTGCCAGCAACAGGGTCCTTGACTACGAGCAGTACTTC
CASNRVLDYEQYF
>-|TRBJ2-3|few|TRBV3-1
TGTGCCAGCAGCTATACAGGGTTGACAGATACGCAGTATTTT
CASSYTGLTDTQYF
>TRBD2|TRBJ2-3|-|TRBV6-2/TRBV6-3
TGTGCCAGCAGTCGTTATATGGGAGGGATAGATACGCAGTATTTT
CASSRYMGGIDTQYF
>TRBD2|TRBJ2-1|-|TRBV28
TGTGCCAGCAGTCTCGGACTAGCCCCCCCTCGGCAGAAAGTTAAAAACAATGAGCAGTTCTTC
CASSLGLAPPRQKVKNNEQFF
>-|TRBJ2-1|-|TRBV29-1
TGCAGCGTCAGCCGGGACCTCGTTTCCAATGAGCAGTTCTTC
CSVSRDLVSNEQFF
>-|TRBJ2-7|few|TRBV4-1
TGCGCCAGCAGCCCGTGGACCCTTCCCGCCTACGAGCAGTACTTC
CASSPWTLPAYEQYF
>-|TRBJ2-5|many|TRBV29-1
TGCAATTCAAACCGGGAGACCCAGTACTTC
CNSNRETQYF
>-|TRBJ1-1|-|TRBV13
TGTGCCAGCAGCCCCCCCTCCTACACCGGGGTTGGGAACACTGAAGCTTTCTTT
CASSPPSYTGVGNTEAFF
>-|TRBJ2-1|few|TRBV12-3/TRBV12-4
TGTGCCAGCAGTTTGAGGATGCGGGCCTCCTACAATGAGCAGTTCTTC
CASSLRMRASYNEQFF
>TRBD1|TRBJ2-7|many|TRBV12-3/TRBV12-4
TGTGCCAGCAGTTGGACAGGGTTCCCCTACGAGCAGTACTTC
CASSWTGFPYEQYF
>-|TRBJ2-1|-|TRBV7-9
TGTGCCAGCAGCTCGGCCGGCGTCTCCTACAATGAGCAGTTCTTC
CASSSAGVSYNEQFF
>TRBD2|TRBJ2-1|few|TRBV15
TGTGCCACCAGCACAGGACGGACTAGCGGTGTTAATGAGCAGTTCTTC
CATSTGRTSGVNEQFF
>-|TRBJ2-7|-|TRBV5-1
TGCGCCAGCAGCTTGGCTAACCCGACAGGAACCTACGAGCAGTACTTC
CASSLANPTGTYEQYF
>TRBD2|TRBJ2-1|-|TRBV5-1
TGCGCCAGCAGCGGAACACTAGCGGGTTCCTACAATGAGCAGTTCTTC
CASSGTLAGSYNEQFF
>TRBD1|TRBJ1-5|few|TRBV6-6
TGTGCCAGCACTAGGGGACAGGGGGCGACGAGCAATCAGCCCCAGCATTTT
CASTRGQGATSNQPQHF
>TRBD1|TRBJ2-5|few|TRBV20-1
TGCAGTGCTTGGACAGGAGAGACCCAGTACTTC
CSAWTGETQYF
>TRBD2|TRBJ2-3|few|TRBV5-6
TGTGCCAGCGGTTCTAGCGGATTACGGGAGTATTTT
CASGSSGLREYF
>-|TRBJ1-1|-|TRBV12-3/TRBV12-4
TGTGCCAGCAGTTTCAGAGGCGGGACCACTGAAGCTTTCTTT
CASSFRGGTTEAFF
>-|TRBJ2-2|-|TRBV7-7
TGTGCCAGCCAGGGTAGCGAGAACACCGGGGAGCTGTTTTTT
CASQGSENTGELFF
>-|TRBJ2-1|few|TRBV3-1
TGTGCCAGCAGCTTCCATTTGGGCGCTTCCTACAATGAGCAGTTCTTC
CASSFHLGASYNEQFF
>-|TRBJ2-7|few|TRBV7-3
TGTGCCAGCAGCTTAACGGGACCTCCGTCCTACGAGCAGTACTTC
CASSLTGPPSYEQYF
>-|TRBJ2-7|few|TRBV20-1
TGCAGTGCTAGAGATCCATCACAGGTTTATGGGGAGCAGTACTTC
CSARDPSQVYGEQYF
>TRBD2|TRBJ2-1|-|TRBV20-1
TGCAGTGCTAGAGAAGCGGGAGAAGGGTACAATGAGCAGTTCTTC
CSAREAGEGYNEQFF
>-|TRBJ1-2|few|TRBV2
TGTGCCAGCAGTGATTCCCTCCTGGGGTATGGCTACACCTTC
CASSDSLLGYGYTF
>-|TRBJ2-4|many|TRBV11-1
TGTGCCAGCAGCTCCGGACTACTCAGCCAACGGAACATTCAGTACTTC
CASSSGLLSQRNIQYF
>-|TRBJ2-7|-|TRBV5-1
TGCGCCAGCAGCTTTTTAGGTGTCGGATACGAGCAGTACTTC
CASSFLGVGYEQYF
>-|TRBJ2-1|many|TRBV29-1
TGCAGCGTTAAAAATTGGGGGTACCCCTACAATGAGCAGTTCTTC
CSVKNWGYPYNEQFF
>TRBD2|TRBJ2-2|few|TRBV20-1
TGCAGTGCCCCACTCGCGGGAGTTGTGGGGGAGCTGTTTTTT
CSAPLAGVVGELFF
>TRBD1|TRBJ2-5|-|TRBV5-1
TGCGCCAGCAGCGGGGACAGGGCCCTGGAGACCCAGTACTTC
CASSGDRALETQYF
>-|TRBJ1-1|few|TRBV20-1
TGCAGTGCGCCGGGTGAGGGAGCTTTCTTT
CSAPGEGAFF
>-|TRBJ2-7|-|TRBV11-1
TGTGCCAGCAGCTTGTTGACTAGGGATTCCTACGAGCAGTACTTC
CASSLLTRDSYEQYF
>-|TRBJ2-1|few|TRBV7-6
TGTGCCAGCAGCTTAGCGGGGAACCCCAATGAGCAGTTCTTC
CASSLAGNPNEQFF
>-|TRBJ2-7|few|TRBV6-5
TGTGCCAGCAGTTACGATCACAGGGAACCGGTCCACGAGCAGTACTTC
CASSYDHREPVHEQYF
>-|TRBJ1-2|few|TRBV5-1
TGCGCCAGCAGCTCCTTGACAGGTTATGGCTACACCTTC
CASSSLTGYGYTF
>-|TRBJ2-7|few|TRBV20-1
TGCAGTGCTAGAGATGCGGCCTTAAGTCCCGAGCAGTACTTC
CSARDAALSPEQYF
>-|TRBJ2-7|once|TRBV20-1
TGCAGTGCTTGGACTTCTCAGGTCGCCACATACGAGCAGTACTTC
CSAWTSQVATYEQYF
>-|TRBJ2-7|many|TRBV28
TGTGCCAGCAGTTTAGGAGGGGACATTTACTACGAGCAGTACTTC
CASSLGGDIYYEQYF
>-|TRBJ1-2|-|TRBV5-1
TGCGCCAGCAGCTTGGTATTCTACACCTTC
CASSLVFYTF
>-|TRBJ2-1|-|TRBV10-3
TGTGCCATCGGGTCCCCTAGCGCGAGGGGGGATGAGCAGTTCTTC
CAIGSPSARGDEQFF
>-|TRBJ1-4|-|TRBV4-1
TGCGCCAGCAGCCAAGAGTCCCGCCTGAAGGAAAAACTGTTTTTT
CASSQESRLKEKLFF
>TRBD2|TRBJ2-7|few|TRBV7-9
TGTGCCAGCAGTGACACCGGGACTAGCGGGAGGGCGGGCGAGCAGTACTTC
CASSDTGTSGRAGEQYF
>-|TRBJ2-5|many|TRBV12-5
TGTGCTAGTGGTTTGCACACTCGACCTCAAGAGACCCAGTACTTC
CASGLHTRPQETQYF
>TRBD1|TRBJ1-1|few|TRBV6-1
TGTGCCAGCAGACAGACAGGGATGAACACTGAAGCTTTCTTT
CASRQTGMNTEAFF
>-|TRBJ1-5|-|TRBV24-1
TGTGCCACCAGTGATCGGACAGCCCGCCCGAATCAGCCCCAGCATTTT
CATSDRTARPNQPQHF
>-|TRBJ2-7|-|TRBV3-1
TGTGCCAGCAGCCAAGTCCGGGGAATCTACGAGCAGTACTTC
CASSQVRGIYEQYF
>-|TRBJ1-5|-|TRBV21-1
TGTGCCAGCAGCCCAGACAGGGATTGTTGCAATCAGCCCCAGCATTTT
CASSPDRDCCNQPQHF
>-|TRBJ2-2|-|TRBV5-1
TGCGCCAGCAGACCCCCCCTTAGACTCACCGGGGAGCTGTTTTTT
CASRPPLRLTGELFF
>TRBD2|TRBJ2-5|few|TRBV4-1
TGCGCCAGCAGGGGGACTAGCGGGGACCAAGAGACCCAGTACTTC
CASRGTSGDQETQYF
>TRBD2|TRBJ2-2|-|TRBV11-3
TGTGCCAGCAGCGGTCGACTAGCGGGAGGAGTCGGGGAGCTGTTTTTT
CASSGRLAGGVGELFF
>-|TRBJ2-1|many|TRBV6-2/TRBV6-3
TGTGCCAGCAGTTTCCTACCGGGCAACCCCCACAGGGATGAGCAGTTCTTC
CASSFLPGNPHRDEQFF